This T cell receptor beta chain stems from a study of T cells in tuberculosis. Across the study: PBMC were archived before or within 7 days of starting treatment. General study points: Active tuberculosis patients had shorter CDR3-alpha; the beta difference was nonsignificant. Smaller distances to GMM-specific TCRs suggested their expansion in active tuberculosis.

Time point of the sample: new active TB diagnosis, blood taken before or within 7 days of starting treatment. Notes on this clone: Its antigen is currently unknown.

Data came from immunoSEQ multiplex PCR; TCRdb stores just in-frame clones and leaves some out. The repertoire has tens of thousands of clones, under 85% of them found once; the top ten carry 15%. Germline CDR1 is SGHTA and CDR2 is FQGNSA. This CDR3 contains 15 residues. V was pared by 5 bases and J by 1 base, with 14 bases between. This chain uses TRBV7-2 with TRBJ1-1; D gene ambiguous. The sequences come from PBMCs, collected at tuberculosis diagnosis. The clonotype originates from an adult with tuberculosis. The CDR3 nucleotides read TGTGCCAGCAGCAAACAACCGGGTCCGAACACTGAAGCTTTCTTT. Its translation: CASSKQPGPNTEAFF. Supplemented by reference TRBV7-2 and TRBJ1-1, the full variable domain reads GAGVSQSPSNKVTEKGKDVELRCDPISGHTALYWYRQSLGQGLEFLIYFQGNSAPDKSGLPSDRFSAERTGGSVSTLTIQRTQQEDSAVYLCASSKQPGPNTEAFFGQGTRLTVV.